This record covers a single TCR beta chain. Its antigen is as yet unknown. These data are taken from a study of cytomegalovirus exposure and HLA in healthy donors. Study results and caveats: Some highly shared sequence variants likely arose as a pipeline artifact. The authors later linked a missense DCLRE1C variant to TCR beta V- and J-gene trimming. In a later analysis, across HLA loci, associated TCR counts were highest for DRB1, lowest for HLA-C.

With 60 Vbeta and 13 Jbeta primers, the PCR was carried out. Clones were read by immunoSEQ multiplex PCR, and TCRdb kept only the in-frame ones, dropping some. The table records about 270,000 clones, more than 55% of them present only once. The CDR3 totals 12 residues. Germline V lookup: CDR1 SGHTS, CDR2 YDEGEE. Trimming removed 5 bases at V and 15 bases at J, with 15 bases between. At collection, donors were nominally healthy, but unrecorded immune exposures were probable. This chain uses TRBV5-8 with TRBJ1-6; TRBD1 might be the D (5 bases). The sequence was obtained from a female donor in good health and CMV-seronegative. The sequenced sample consisted of PBMCs. The CDR3 is CASRIRRGDLHF. The DNA of the CDR3 is TGTGCCAGCAGGATAAGGAGGGGAGACCTCCACTTT.